The 25 T cell receptor beta chains in this list originate from one sample, sequenced in a study of T-cell reconstitution after alpha-beta-depleted transplantation in children. It was with unique molecular identifiers that the TCRbeta library was prepared. Each CDR3 protein gets one entry after TCRdb re-called the PCR reads with MiXCR. This repertoire shows a few hundred thousand distinct CDR3 sequences, about 16% found once; its top ten account for around 28%. The source was PBMCs, mostly from graft donor cells, collected 360 days after TCRalphabeta/CD19-depleted stem cell transplant. The source of these receptors is a boy under three years old who had a stem cell transplant for Wiskott-Aldrich syndrome, so the T cells may come from the graft donor.

The sample holds one count of this clonotype. The chain uses TRBV28 and TRBJ2-7; 7 nucleotides match TRBD2. In germline, CDR1 is MDHEN, CDR2 SYDVKM. The J segment lost 10 bases and the V segment lost 3 bases, leaving 3 bases of the junction unmatched. The CDR3 sequence is 11 residues long. DNA of the CDR3: TGTGCCAGCAGTTTTTGGGACTACCAGTACTTC. Translating gives CASSFWDYQYF.

V usage is TRBV9 and J usage is TRBJ1-2, with D possibly matching TRBD1 (5 bases). Germline V gene data show CDR1 as SGDLS and CDR2 as YYNGEE. V lost 1 base and J 5 bases, leaving 9 bases between the germline ends. The CDR3 has 13 residues. CDR3 sequence reads: CASSVSQGYGYTF. The CDR3 DNA sequence: TGTGCCAGCAGCGTATCTCAGGGTTATGGCTACACCTTC.

This clonotype has more than one count but fewer than ten. V usage is TRBV20-1 and J usage is TRBJ2-2; 8 positions match TRBD1. CDR3 length equals 12 residues. Germline loops: CDR1 DFQATT, CDR2 SNEGSKA (reference sequence). V dropped 5 bases and J dropped 6; count of bases not matched to a gene: 2. In nucleotides, the CDR3 is TGCAGTGCTCCCAGGGGGCCCGGGGAGCTGTTTTTT. This encodes CSAPRGPGELFF.

V is TRBV27 and J is TRBJ2-7; 7 positions match TRBD1. Losses at the gene ends were 3 bases for V and 2 bases for J; bases not matched to a gene: 10. The CDR3 totals 16 residues. Germline CDR1 is MNHEY and CDR2 is SMNVEV (reference sequence). CDR3 sequence: CASSLRDRDHPYEQYF. In nucleotides, the CDR3 is TGTGCCAGCAGTTTGCGAGACAGGGATCACCCCTACGAGCAGTACTTC.

Only a few counts were recorded for this clonotype. This sequence joins TRBV19 and TRBJ2-7, with D possibly being TRBD1 (5 bases). Deletions cut 5 bases from V and 6 bases from J, with 14 bases between. The germline gives CDR1 LNHDA, CDR2 SQIVND (reference sequence). The CDR3 is made up of 13 amino acids. CDR3: CASSSRTNSEQYF. The CDR3 bases are TGTGCCAGTAGTTCTCGGACAAACAGCGAGCAGTACTTC.

The CDR3 DNA follows: TGTGCCAGCAGTTACTCGGGACAGAGGACCGGGAACTATGGCTACACCTTC. Encoded protein: CASSYSGQRTGNYGYTF. The chain has TRBV6-5 and TRBJ1-2, with 7 positions matching TRBD1. Trimming cost V 0 bases and J 2 bases; bases outside gene matches: 9. From germline, CDR1 is MNHEY and CDR2 SVGAGI. CDR3 length: 17 residues.

This clonotype was observed a few times. This chain connects TRBV20-1 to TRBJ2-7; 9 bases are a match to TRBD2. The trim removed 3 bases at V and 4 bases at J, leaving 10 bases unmatched. The CDR3 is made up of 15 amino acids. The germline gives CDR1 DFQATT, CDR2 SNEGSKA (reference sequence). CDR3 in amino acids: CSARRGGTSGYEQYF. As DNA, the CDR3 is TGCAGTGCTAGGCGGGGGGGTACTAGCGGTTACGAGCAGTACTTC.

This clonotype was counted ten times or more. The V gene is TRBV5-1, the J gene TRBJ2-2; 8 bases agree with TRBD1. The CDR3 contains 18 residues. The ends lost 2 bases at V and 4 bases at J; junction bases unmatched: 13. The germline gives CDR1 SGHRS, CDR2 YFSETQ. CDR3 coding DNA: TGCGCCAGCAGCTTCTGGACAGGGATACTCGACGTCACCGGGGAGCTGTTTTTT. It translates to CASSFWTGILDVTGELFF.

The V call is TRBV12-3 or TRBV12-4, the J call TRBJ2-7; 7 bases are a match to TRBD2. This CDR3 contains 16 residues. V shed 1 base, J shed 0 bases, and the junction held 6 bases outside the gene matches. The CDR3 loop is CASSLGTSASSYEQYF. CDR3 nucleotide sequence: TGTGCCAGCAGTTTAGGCACTAGCGCGAGCTCCTACGAGCAGTACTTC.

In this sample, this clonotype turned up a few times. This chain joins TRBV20-1 and TRBJ2-1; 9 nucleotides agree with TRBD2. The J segment lost 5 bases and the V segment lost 4 bases, leaving 9 bases of the junction unmatched. The length of the CDR3 is 15 residues. The germline CDR1 and CDR2 sequences are DFQATT and SNEGSKA (reference sequence). The CDR3 sequence: CSAIPGLAKDNEQFF. DNA for the CDR3: TGCAGTGCTATCCCGGGACTAGCAAAGGACAATGAGCAGTTCTTC.

For the CDR3, the DNA is TGTGCCAGCAGTGACGGGGGGGGGACTATGAAATTCTTC. Its translation: CASSDGGGTMKFF. The rearrangement links TRBV6-4 to TRBJ2-1; 7 nucleotides line up with TRBD2. Germline values: CDR1 MRHNA, CDR2 SNTAGT. The CDR3 contains 13 residues. Unmatched junction bases numbered 11, after V lost 2 bases and J lost 16 bases.

This clonotype was found many times. J is TRBJ1-1 and V is TRBV7-6; no clear D. Germline V gives CDR1 SGHVS, CDR2 FNYEAQ. There are 13 residues in the CDR3. V was cut by 2 bases and J by 4 bases, with 8 bases left in between. The CDR3 protein is CASSLRGSTEAFF. The CDR3 DNA reads TGTGCCAGCAGCTTACGGGGAAGCACTGAAGCTTTCTTT. Supplemented by reference TRBV7-6 and TRBJ1-1, the full variable domain reads GAGVSQSPRYKVTKRGQDVALRCDPISGHVSLYWYRQALGQGPEFLTYFNYEAQQDKSGLPNDRFSAERPEGSISTLTIQRTEQRDSAMYRCASSLRGSTEAFFGQGTRLTVV.

The chain is built from TRBV18 and TRBJ1-5; tentatively, D is TRBD1 (6 bases). CDR3 length: 13 amino acids. Germline V gene data show CDR1 as KGHSH and CDR2 as LQKENI. V was clipped by 3 bases and J by 6 bases, with 9 bases between them. CDR3 loop: CASSPDRSQPQHF. The CDR3 nucleotides read TGTGCCAGCTCACCCGACAGGAGTCAGCCCCAGCATTTT.

This clonotype was counted between two and nine times. The V and J genes are TRBV12-3 or TRBV12-4 and TRBJ1-4; 7 bases map to TRBD1. V gave up 3 bases and J gave up 3 bases; unmatched junction bases: 1. The CDR3 loop spans 14 amino acids. CDR3 coding DNA: TGTGCCAGCAGTTTGGGACAGCCTAATGAAAAACTGTTTTTT. This translates into CASSLGQPNEKLFF.

In the case of this clonotype: One end of the junction fails to match germline, which may point to a read error. The chain carries TRBV12-3 or TRBV12-4 and TRBJ2-1; 12 positions agree with TRBD2. The CDR3 loop spans 18 amino acids. The CDR3 DNA reads TGTGCCTGCAGTTTAGCAGTGTTCAGGACTAGCGGGGACAATGAGCAGTTCTTC. Translated, it gives CACSLAVFRTSGDNEQFF.

The chain couples TRBV29-1 to TRBJ2-7, with D uncertain. The CDR3 totals 12 residues. Germline V CDR1 and CDR2: SQVTM, ANQGSEA. The germline V and J ends were trimmed by 7 bases and 2 bases, with 12 bases remaining between them. CDR3 DNA sequence: TGCAGCGACTGGGATCCTCCCTACGAGCAGTACTTC. It specifies CSDWDPPYEQYF.

The J gene is TRBJ2-7, the V gene TRBV4-1; 7 bases fit TRBD1. Unmatched junction bases numbered 8, after V lost 3 bases and J lost 3 bases. Germline V gene lookup returns CDR1 MGHRA and CDR2 YSYEKL. This CDR3 spans 15 amino acids. The CDR3 sequence: CASSQPGQRIYEQYF. In nucleotides, the CDR3 is TGCGCCAGCAGCCAGCCGGGACAGCGTATCTACGAGCAGTACTTC.

This clonotype was detected only a few times. The chain links TRBV20-1 to TRBJ2-3; 8 bases match TRBD2. Germline loops: CDR1 DFQATT, CDR2 SNEGSKA (reference sequence). After removal of 1 base from V and 5 bases from J, the junction contained 5 bases not matched to a gene. The CDR3 is 14 residues long. The CDR3 DNA follows: TGCAGTGCTAGAGCGGGGGGGCCTGGAGATACGCAGTATTTT. Translating it yields CSARAGGPGDTQYF.

As regards this clonotype: One end of the junction does not line up with germline, which may come from a read error. V usage is TRBV7-2 and J usage is TRBJ2-3, with TRBD1 as a possible D gene (6 bases). CDR3 length: 15 residues. The germline V gene encodes CDR1 SGHTA and CDR2 FQGNSA. CDR3 amino acids: CASNLTPQGWDTQYF. The DNA for the CDR3 is TGTGCCAGCAACTTAACTCCCCAGGGGTGGGATACGCAGTATTTT.

In this sample, this clonotype turned up a few times. The gene calls are TRBV4-1 and TRBJ2-3; 10 positions match TRBD1. Germline V CDR1 and CDR2: MGHRA, YSYEKL. The CDR3 has 16 amino acids. The J segment lost 5 bases and the V segment lost 3 bases, leaving 8 bases of the junction unmatched. In DNA form, the CDR3 reads TGCGCCAGCAGCCATTCGACAGGGGGCGGAATAGATACGCAGTATTTT. Amino acid sequence: CASSHSTGGGIDTQYF.

The V and J genes are TRBV20-1 and TRBJ2-7; no clear D. The germline CDR1 and CDR2 sequences are DFQATT and SNEGSKA (reference sequence). Trimming shortened V by 0 bases and J by 7 bases, and 7 bases separated the two germline ends. This CDR3 has 11 residues. Here the CDR3 reads CSARDFAEQYF. The CDR3, as DNA: TGCAGTGCTAGAGATTTCGCGGAGCAGTACTTC.

The chain joins TRBV11-2 to TRBJ2-5, with D maybe TRBD1 (5 bases). The CDR3 runs to 14 residues. With 3 bases removed from V and 1 base from J, the gap between germline ends came to 9 bases. Germline V CDR1 and CDR2: SGHAT, FQNNGV. CDR3 in amino acids: CASSFKGFQETQYF. The DNA for the CDR3 is TGTGCCAGCAGCTTCAAGGGGTTCCAAGAGACCCAGTACTTC.

The chain couples TRBV10-3 to TRBJ2-7; 9 bases are shared with TRBD2. The CDR3 length is 15 residues. Germline CDR1 is ENHRY and CDR2 is SYGVKD. Trimming removed 8 bases from V and 0 bases from J; junction bases left unmatched: 8. The CDR3 nucleotides are TGTGCCATCGGCTATAGCGGGAGTAGCTCCTACGAGCAGTACTTC. Protein sequence: CAIGYSGSSSYEQYF.

This clonotype occurred a few times. The chain is built from TRBV7-8 and TRBJ2-1, with 7 bases aligning to TRBD1. V shed 6 bases, J shed 2 bases, and the junction held 7 bases outside the gene matches. This CDR3 contains 15 residues. Germline V gene data show CDR1 as SGHVS and CDR2 as FQNEAQ. DNA of the CDR3: TGTGCCAGCAGATCAGACAGGGTGGCCTACAATGAGCAGTTCTTC. It specifies CASRSDRVAYNEQFF.

In this sample, this clonotype turned up a few times. The chain joins TRBV20-1 to TRBJ2-1, with TRBD2 identical over 11 bases. Germline V gene lookup returns CDR1 DFQATT and CDR2 SNEGSKA (reference sequence). The CDR3 loop spans 15 amino acids. V lost 4 bases, J lost 0 bases, and 2 bases stayed unmatched. The CDR3 coding sequence is TGCAGTGCTACCGGGACTAGCGGCTCCTACAATGAGCAGTTCTTC. Protein product: CSATGTSGSYNEQFF.